This TCR beta chain was sequenced for a study of CD4 T cells in relation to SARS-CoV-2 and coronaviruses. As for the study in general: After roughly 11 days of antigen culture, PBMC TCR beta CDR3s were sequenced.

Profiling relied on immunoSEQ multiplex PCR, and the TCRdb table lists in-frame clones only, not all of them. This sample yields almost 30,000 clones, of which over 75% are seen a single time; roughly 15% belongs to the top ten. Unexposed donor CD4+ T cells date from about 2011-2019, before the COVID-19 pandemic. The cells were cultured for approximately 10 days before CD4+ T cells were isolated. Testing used SARS-CoV-2 S/N and four cold-coronavirus spikes on unexposed-donor CD4+ T cells, cells permitting. V lost 4 bases and J lost 1, with 13 bases in between. From germline, CDR1 is LGHDT and CDR2 YNNKEL (reference sequence). This CDR3 is built from 16 residues. As regards this clone: Its antigen is still unknown.

Sequences were obtained from CD4+ T cells from PBMCs, cultured in vitro. The V call is TRBV3-1 (or the pseudogene TRBV3-2), the J call TRBJ1-4; the D is unclear. The TCR sequence derives from a human donor in good health. For the CDR3, the DNA is TGTGCCAGCAGCCCCCAGGCCCCGGGAACTAATGAAAAACTGTTTTTT. Its protein product is CASSPQAPGTNEKLFF.